The present T cell receptor beta chain was sequenced within a study of CD8 T cells in ankylosing spondylitis. Overall study findings and caveats: Within peripheral blood, clones linked to disease were CD8+ and relatively rare. Matched synovial fluid from ankylosing spondylitis patients was reported to be enriched for disease-linked clones. A subset of motif variants has previously been described in the synovial fluid and blood of reactive arthritis. Blood from ankylosing spondylitis patients appeared to carry a characteristic roughly 8-variant TCR beta motif.

A note on this clonotype: Its antigen remains unknown.

Libraries of TCR beta came from quantitative 5'-RACE with molecular barcodes. TCRdb processed the 5' RACE reads anew with MiXCR; each CDR3 protein has one entry. The data hold some 840,000 distinct CDR3 sequences, with roughly 10% observed a single time. The CDR3 is 16 residues long. Germline V CDR1 and CDR2: SGHAT, FQNNGV. V was clipped by 3 bases and J by 2 bases; unmatched bases: 7. Sequencing was performed on blood, either unsorted or a sorted T cell fraction (not recorded which). The sequence was collected from a male donor with ankylosing spondylitis. The V call is TRBV11-2, the J call TRBJ2-7, with TRBD2 matching over 10 bases. CDR3 region: CASSFLAGAGTYEQYF. The CDR3 bases are TGTGCCAGCAGCTTCCTAGCGGGAGCAGGAACCTACGAGCAGTACTTC. Looking up the rest from reference TRBV11-2 and TRBJ2-7 gives the full variable domain: EAGVAQSPRYKIIEKRQSVAFWCNPISGHATLYWYQQILGQGPKLLIQFQNNGVVDDSQLPKDRFSAERLKGVDSTLKIQPAKLEDSAVYLCASSFLAGAGTYEQYFGPGTRLTVT.